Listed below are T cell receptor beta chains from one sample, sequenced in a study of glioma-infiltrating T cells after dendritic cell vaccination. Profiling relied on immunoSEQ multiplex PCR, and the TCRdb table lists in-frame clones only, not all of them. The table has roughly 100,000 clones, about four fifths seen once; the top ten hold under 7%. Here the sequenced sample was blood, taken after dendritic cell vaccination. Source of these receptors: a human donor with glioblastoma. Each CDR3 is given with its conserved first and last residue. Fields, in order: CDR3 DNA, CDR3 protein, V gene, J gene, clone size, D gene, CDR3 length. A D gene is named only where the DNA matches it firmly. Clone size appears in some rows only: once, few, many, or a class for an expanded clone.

TGTGCCAGCAGCTTTAGTCAAAACACTGAAGCTTTCTTT	CASSFSQNTEAFF	TRBV11-2	TRBJ1-1	few	.	13
TGTGCCACCAGCAGTGCCCTCACAGGGGACAACGAGCAGTACTTC	CATSSALTGDNEQYF	TRBV15	TRBJ2-7	.	TRBD1	15
TGTGCCAGCTCACGGCAGGGTTTGGGTCAGCCCCAGCATTTT	CASSRQGLGQPQHF	TRBV18	TRBJ1-5	.	.	14
TGTGCCAGCAGTACCTACAGGGTACCCGGAAACACCATATATTTT	CASSTYRVPGNTIYF	TRBV6-5	TRBJ1-3	.	.	15
TGTGCCAGCAGCCTGGGACTTCGCACAGATACGCAGTATTTT	CASSLGLRTDTQYF	TRBV14	TRBJ2-3	.	.	14
TGTGCCAGCGAGAGGGGGGGGGCTTGGAATGAGCAGTTCTTC	CASERGGAWNEQFF	TRBV2	TRBJ2-1	.	.	14
TGTGCCAGCTCAAGAACAGAATCTGGAAACACCATATATTTT	CASSRTESGNTIYF	TRBV18	TRBJ1-3	.	.	14
TGTGCCAGCAGCTTAGACAAGATTTACGAGCAGTACTTC	CASSLDKIYEQYF	TRBV7-8	TRBJ2-7	.	.	13
TGTGCCAGCAGTGAAGGTAGCGGGGGTTACAATGAGCAGTTCTTC	CASSEGSGGYNEQFF	TRBV6-1	TRBJ2-1	.	TRBD2	15
TGTGCCAGCAGTTACGACAGCTACGAGCAGTACTTC	CASSYDSYEQYF	TRBV6-5	TRBJ2-7	.	.	12
TGTGCCAGCAGCAGACTAGCGGGGGTCGGAGGCGCGCAGTATTTT	CASSRLAGVGGAQYF	TRBV7-6	TRBJ2-3	.	TRBD2	15
TGTGCCAGCTCACCATCGGGGAGTGGAACCGGGGAGCTGTTTTTT	CASSPSGSGTGELFF	TRBV18	TRBJ2-2	.	.	15
TGTGCCAGCAGCCCCGAGCTCGGGACAGGGGGCCACGAGCAGTACTTC	CASSPELGTGGHEQYF	TRBV5-6	TRBJ2-7	.	TRBD1	16
TGCGCCAGCAGCTTACAAGAACACACTGAAGCTTTCTTT	CASSLQEHTEAFF	TRBV5-1	TRBJ1-1	once	.	13
TGCGCCAGCAGCTTCGACAGGTTTTCGCCTGAAGCTTTCTTT	CASSFDRFSPEAFF	TRBV5-1	TRBJ1-1	.	.	14
TGTGCCAGCAGTGAGTTTCCTCTGGGTGTGCGGAGCAATCAGCCCCAGCATTTT	CASSEFPLGVRSNQPQHF	TRBV25-1	TRBJ1-5	.	.	18
TGTGCCAGTAGTATTACAGTGCGCGCGAACACCGGGGAGCTGTTTTTT	CASSITVRANTGELFF	TRBV19	TRBJ2-2	few	.	16
TGTGCCAGCAGCCCGACTAGCCAGGGCGGGGAGCTGTTTTTT	CASSPTSQGGELFF	TRBV7-2	TRBJ2-2	once	TRBD2	14
TGTGCCAGCAGCCTTAGGGGTCAGAACTGGAGCCCAGAGACCCAGTACTTC	CASSLRGQNWSPETQYF	TRBV7-6	TRBJ2-5	.	.	17
TGCGCCAGCAGCCAGTTAGCGGGGGCTTACAATGAGCAGTTCTTC	CASSQLAGAYNEQFF	TRBV4-1	TRBJ2-1	few	TRBD2	15
TGCAGCGTTGGGGGGGGCAGCCCAACCTACGAGCAGTACTTC	CSVGGGSPTYEQYF	TRBV29-1	TRBJ2-7	few	.	14
TGTGCCAGTAGTGTCCTCAGTACAGGGGCCAACGTCCTGACTTTC	CASSVLSTGANVLTF	TRBV19	TRBJ2-6	once	.	15
TGTGCCAGTACCTCGGCGGGGACAGAAATTAACACTGAAGCTTTCTTT	CASTSAGTEINTEAFF	TRBV19	TRBJ1-1	.	TRBD1	16
TGCGCCAGCAGTCCGGGACAGGGGGCCGGGTCACCCCTCCACTTT	CASSPGQGAGSPLHF	TRBV5-1	TRBJ1-6	.	TRBD1	15
TGTGCCAGCTCACCACCGTTAAATTCCTACGAGCAGTACTTC	CASSPPLNSYEQYF	TRBV18	TRBJ2-7	.	.	14
TGTGCCAGCAGTGAATTCCGGGAACCGAATCAGCCCCAGCATTTT	CASSEFREPNQPQHF	TRBV2	TRBJ1-5	once	.	15
TGTGCCAGTAGTGGCGGGGGAGGCAGGAATACGCAGTATTTT	CASSGGGGRNTQYF	TRBV19	TRBJ2-3	few	TRBD2	14
TGTGCCAGCAGCGCGACAGGGTCCGGAGATCAGCCCCAGCATTTT	CASSATGSGDQPQHF	TRBV6-1	TRBJ1-5	.	TRBD1	15
TGCAGCGTCCGCGGTTTCCCGACGCAAGATCAAGAGACCCAGTACTTC	CSVRGFPTQDQETQYF	TRBV29-1	TRBJ2-5	.	.	16
TGTGCCAGTAGTTCCTCTCGGACAGCCAACACTGAAGCTTTCTTT	CASSSSRTANTEAFF	TRBV19	TRBJ1-1	.	.	15
TGTGCCAGCAGAGCTACAGGGAAGGGCACAGATACGCAGTATTTT	CASRATGKGTDTQYF	TRBV2	TRBJ2-3	.	.	15
TGTGCCAGCAGCTCCTATGACAGGATGGATGGCTACACCTTC	CASSSYDRMDGYTF	TRBV7-2	TRBJ1-2	.	.	14
TGTGCCATCAAACCTCTTGACAGGGTTGGAAACACCATATATTTT	CAIKPLDRVGNTIYF	TRBV10-3	TRBJ1-3	.	TRBD1	15
TGTGCCAGCAGCCTACTAGCGGCCACAGATACGCAGTATTTT	CASSLLAATDTQYF	TRBV7-3	TRBJ2-3	few	TRBD2	14
TGTGCCAGAAGCTTGGAGGACACCCAAGAGACCCAGTACTTC	CARSLEDTQETQYF	TRBV5-3	TRBJ2-5	.	.	14
TGTGCCAGCAGTTACCCGGGACAGGGGAACACTGAAGCTTTCTTT	CASSYPGQGNTEAFF	TRBV6-5	TRBJ1-1	.	TRBD1	15
TGTGCCAGCAGCTTGTCTGTGGGCACAAGCACAGATACGCAGTATTTT	CASSLSVGTSTDTQYF	TRBV7-2	TRBJ2-3	.	.	16
TGTGCCAGCAGTGTAGGGGGAAATGAAAAACTGTTTTTT	CASSVGGNEKLFF	TRBV6-5	TRBJ1-4	.	.	13
TGTGCCAGCAGCTCCTCACTAGCGGGGAACTACAATGAGCAGTTCTTC	CASSSSLAGNYNEQFF	TRBV5-4	TRBJ2-1	.	TRBD2	16
TGCAGCCCCGACAGGGTCGGCTACACCTTC	CSPDRVGYTF	TRBV29-1	TRBJ1-2	few	TRBD1	10
TGTGCCAGTAGTACCCCGGACAGGGACTACGAGCAGTACTTC	CASSTPDRDYEQYF	TRBV19	TRBJ2-7	.	TRBD1	14
TGTGCCAGCAGCTTAGGGGGGGTAGAGAACACTGAAGCTTTCTTT	CASSLGGVENTEAFF	TRBV7-2	TRBJ1-1	.	.	15
TGTGCCACCAGCAGAGGTGGGGGAGGAGACCGATCTGGAAACACCATATATTTT	CATSRGGGGDRSGNTIYF	TRBV15	TRBJ1-3	.	.	18
TGTGCCAGCAGCCCAACAGGGGGGGAGGCAGATACGCAGTATTTT	CASSPTGGEADTQYF	TRBV25-1	TRBJ2-3	once	.	15
TGTGCCAGTACCACTTCCGGTATGACGAACACCGGGGAGCTGTTTTTT	CASTTSGMTNTGELFF	TRBV19	TRBJ2-2	.	.	16
TGTGCCAGCAGCCCCCTGACAACTGAAGCTTTCTTT	CASSPLTTEAFF	TRBV9	TRBJ1-1	.	.	12
TGTGCCAGCAGCACCGGGACTAGCGGGGGGGCGGAGACCCAGTACTTC	CASSTGTSGGAETQYF	TRBV7-2	TRBJ2-5	once	TRBD2	16
TGTGCCAGCAGTGGGGACAGGGGGTTGGGGGAGCAGTACTTC	CASSGDRGLGEQYF	TRBV25-1	TRBJ2-7	.	TRBD1	14
TGTGCCAGCAGCCGGGCAGGCTATGGCTACACCTTC	CASSRAGYGYTF	TRBV14	TRBJ1-2	.	.	12
TGTGCCAGCAGCGTCTCCGGGACTGAGTCCTACGAGCAGTACTTC	CASSVSGTESYEQYF	TRBV9	TRBJ2-7	.	.	15
TGCGCCAGCAGCCACAACCGGGACAGGGAGGTTGAAGCTTTCTTT	CASSHNRDREVEAFF	TRBV4-1	TRBJ1-1	few	TRBD1	15
TGTGCCAGCAGCGTAGACAGGGTCGGAAACACCATATATTTT	CASSVDRVGNTIYF	TRBV9	TRBJ1-3	.	.	14
TGTGCCAGCAGTGTGACAGGGCACGGGGAGCTGTTTTTT	CASSVTGHGELFF	TRBV25-1	TRBJ2-2	.	TRBD1	13
TGCGCCAGCAGCTTGGACGGGACTAGCGGGGGGGTTGACGAGACCCAGTACTTC	CASSLDGTSGGVDETQYF	TRBV5-1	TRBJ2-5	once	TRBD2	18
TGTGCCAGCAGCTTAGTCGGTAGCGGGGGGCCCACAGATACGCAGTATTTT	CASSLVGSGGPTDTQYF	TRBV11-2	TRBJ2-3	.	TRBD2	17